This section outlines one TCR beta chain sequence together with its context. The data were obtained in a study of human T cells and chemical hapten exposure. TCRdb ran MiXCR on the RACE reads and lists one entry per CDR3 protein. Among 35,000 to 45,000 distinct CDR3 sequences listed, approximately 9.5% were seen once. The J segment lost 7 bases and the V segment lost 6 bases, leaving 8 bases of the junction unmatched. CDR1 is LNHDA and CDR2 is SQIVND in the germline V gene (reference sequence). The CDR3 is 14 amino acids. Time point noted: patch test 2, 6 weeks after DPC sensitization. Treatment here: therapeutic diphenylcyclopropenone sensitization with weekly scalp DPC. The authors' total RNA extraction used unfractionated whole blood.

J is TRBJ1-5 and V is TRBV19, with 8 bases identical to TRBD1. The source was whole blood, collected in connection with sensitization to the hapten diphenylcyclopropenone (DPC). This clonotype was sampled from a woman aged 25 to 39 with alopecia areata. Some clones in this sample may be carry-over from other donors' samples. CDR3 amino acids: CASSVTGDAQPQHF. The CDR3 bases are TGTGCCAGTAGCGTGACAGGGGATGCCCAGCCCCAGCATTTT.